This TCR beta chain was observed in a study of cytomegalovirus exposure and HLA in healthy donors. The PCR made use of 60 Vbeta and 13 Jbeta primers. Some clones are missing from TCRdb's copy, which holds only in-frame ones; the method was immunoSEQ multiplex PCR. The table shows approximately 80,000 clones, with over 75% occurring only once. Notes on this clone: What it binds is not known.

This CDR3 contains 15 residues. From germline, CDR1 is SGHRS and CDR2 YFSETQ. Trimming took 0 bases from V and 4 from J; bases not matched to a gene: 6. General observations from the study: In a later analysis, HLA-C alleles had the fewest associated TCRs, DRB1 alleles the most. A later analysis showed HLA-associated TCR beta chains outstripping equally common others in clonal expansion. V- and J-gene trimming in TCR beta was tied to a missense DCLRE1C variant by an analysis performed later.

Healthy bone marrow donors made up the donor group. Sequencing input: PBMCs. The chain is built from TRBV5-1 and TRBJ2-7; 8 bases line up with TRBD2. The TCR originated in a male donor in good health and CMV-seropositive. The CDR3 region is CASSLGREGLYEQYF. The CDR3 DNA is TGCGCCAGCAGCTTGGGACGGGAGGGCCTGTACGAGCAGTACTTC.